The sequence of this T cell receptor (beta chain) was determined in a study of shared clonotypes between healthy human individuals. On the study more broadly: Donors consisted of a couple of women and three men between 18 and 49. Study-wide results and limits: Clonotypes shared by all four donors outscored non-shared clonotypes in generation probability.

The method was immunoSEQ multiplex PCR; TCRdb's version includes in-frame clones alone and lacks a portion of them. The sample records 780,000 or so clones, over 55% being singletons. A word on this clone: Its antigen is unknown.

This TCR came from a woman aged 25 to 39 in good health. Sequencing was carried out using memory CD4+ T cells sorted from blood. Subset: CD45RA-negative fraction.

The chain's CDR3 is CASSPLGRGNQPQHF. The DNA for the CDR3 is TGTGCCAGCTCACCACTTGGGAGGGGCAATCAGCCCCAGCATTTT. This chain links TRBV18 with TRBJ1-5; no definite D call. The CDR3 consists of 15 residues. The germline V and J ends were trimmed by 1 base and 2 bases, with 9 bases remaining between them. Germline CDR1 reads KGHSH; CDR2 reads LQKENI. The variable domain in full, with the rest retrieved from reference TRBV18 and TRBJ1-5, is NAGVMQNPRHLVRRRGQEARLRCSPMKGHSHVYWYRQLPEEGLKFMVYLQKENIIDESGMPKERFSAEFPKEGPSILRIQQVVRGDSAAYFCASSPLGRGNQPQHFGDGTRLSIL.